This T cell receptor (beta chain) was profiled in a study of response to subunit inactivated influenza vaccine (dated by TCRdb to 2017 to 2018). Context from the whole study: The study used deep quantitative T cell receptor repertoire profiling to track responses to a trivalent subunit inactivated influenza vaccine. General findings and caveats noted by the study authors: According to the authors, only a limited number of new T cells may be recruited by each seasonal influenza vaccination.

With respect to this clonotype: Its antigen specificity is not known. No much larger clone exists at a distance of one base, and base qualities are not known.

The receptor library was made with RT-PCR. Sequencing took place on an Illumina HiSeq 2500. Through fastp at Q25 and MiXCR, TCRdb rebuilt clones from the public reads, retaining in-frame beta chains. CDR3 protein duplicates are merged, each entry listing the most common genes and DNA. Here the sample has about 520,000 distinct CDR3 sequences; 25% occur a single time. 1.9% of the sample lies in the top ten. For CDR1 and CDR2, the germline V gene lists SGHTA and FQGNSA. The CDR3, cysteine through phenylalanine, is 15 amino acids long. The kept DNA is CDR3 alone, 45 bases in frame from the first base. Here V drops 4 bases and J drops 7 bases, and the junction holds 6 bases not matched to any gene.

The source of this sequence is a man between 50 and 59 years old who received an inactivated influenza vaccine. Donor details come from another sample of the same person, matched by shared clones. The chain was built from TRBV7-2 and TRBJ2-5; 13 middle bases align to TRBD2. The input for sequencing was CD4+ T cells sorted from PBMCs, taken 5 days after vaccination. The DNA sequence is given as TGTGCCAGCAGCTCCCGACTAGCGGGGGGAGGGACCCAGTACTTC. Its protein product is CASSSRLAGGGTQYF.